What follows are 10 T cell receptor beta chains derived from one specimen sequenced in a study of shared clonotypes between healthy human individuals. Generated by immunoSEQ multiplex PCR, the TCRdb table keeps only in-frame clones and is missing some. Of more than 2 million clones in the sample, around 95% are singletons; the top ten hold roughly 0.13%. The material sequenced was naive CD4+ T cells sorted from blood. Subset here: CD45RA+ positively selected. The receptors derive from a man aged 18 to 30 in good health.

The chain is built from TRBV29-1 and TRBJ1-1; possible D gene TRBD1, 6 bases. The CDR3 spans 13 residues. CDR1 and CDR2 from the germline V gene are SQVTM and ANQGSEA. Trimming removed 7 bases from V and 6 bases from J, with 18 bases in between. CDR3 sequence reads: CSAGVQGGPEAFF. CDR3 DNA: TGCAGCGCGGGGGTACAGGGAGGGCCTGAAGCTTTCTTT.

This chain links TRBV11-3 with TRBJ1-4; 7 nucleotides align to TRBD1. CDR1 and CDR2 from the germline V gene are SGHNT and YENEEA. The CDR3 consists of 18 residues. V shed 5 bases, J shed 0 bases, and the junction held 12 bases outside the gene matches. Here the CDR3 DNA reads TGTGCCAGCAGCCACTCGGCCAGGGGGAATACAACTAATGAAAAACTGTTTTTT. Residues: CASSHSARGNTTNEKLFF.

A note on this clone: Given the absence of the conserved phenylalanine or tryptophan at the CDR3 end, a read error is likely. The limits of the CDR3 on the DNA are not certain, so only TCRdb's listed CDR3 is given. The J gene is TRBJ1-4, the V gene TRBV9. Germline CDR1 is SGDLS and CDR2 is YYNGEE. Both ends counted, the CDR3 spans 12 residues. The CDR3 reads CASTVAAEWGLR.

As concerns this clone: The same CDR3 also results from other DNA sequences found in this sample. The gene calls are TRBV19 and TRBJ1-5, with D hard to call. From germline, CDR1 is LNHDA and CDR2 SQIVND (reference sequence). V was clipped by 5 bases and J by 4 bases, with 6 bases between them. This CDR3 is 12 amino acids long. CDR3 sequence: CASSFSNQPQHF. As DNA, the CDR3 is TGTGCCAGTAGTTTTTCAAATCAGCCCCAGCATTTT.

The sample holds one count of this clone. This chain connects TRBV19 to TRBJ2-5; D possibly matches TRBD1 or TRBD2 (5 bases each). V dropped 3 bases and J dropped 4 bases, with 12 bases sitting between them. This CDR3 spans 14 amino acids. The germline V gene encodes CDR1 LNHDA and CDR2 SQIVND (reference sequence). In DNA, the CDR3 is TGTGCCAGTAGTATGGGGGTAAATCCAGAGACCCAGTACTTC. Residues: CASSMGVNPETQYF.

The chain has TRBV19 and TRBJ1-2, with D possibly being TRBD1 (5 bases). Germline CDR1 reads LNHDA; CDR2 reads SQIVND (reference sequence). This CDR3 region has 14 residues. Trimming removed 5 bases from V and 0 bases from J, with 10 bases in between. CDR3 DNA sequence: TGTGCCAGTAGTCAGGACACCGCTAACTATGGCTACACCTTC. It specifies CASSQDTANYGYTF.

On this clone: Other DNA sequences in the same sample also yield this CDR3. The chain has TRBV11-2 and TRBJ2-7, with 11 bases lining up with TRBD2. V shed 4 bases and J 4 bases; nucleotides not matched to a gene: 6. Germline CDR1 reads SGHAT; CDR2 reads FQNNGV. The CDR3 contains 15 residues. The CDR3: CASSSLAGGPYEQYF. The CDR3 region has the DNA TGTGCCAGCAGCTCCTTAGCGGGGGGGCCGTACGAGCAGTACTTC.

This CDR3 is CASSVVGAGTEAFF. For the CDR3, the DNA is TGTGCCAGCAGTGTGGTTGGGGCGGGCACTGAAGCTTTCTTT. The chain combines TRBV2 with TRBJ1-1, with D maybe TRBD1 (5 bases). The CDR3 runs to 14 residues. CDR1 and CDR2 from the germline V gene are SNHLY and FYNNEI. Trimming removed 4 bases from V and 4 bases from J, with 13 bases in between. Based on the CDR3 plus reference TRBV2 and TRBJ1-1, the full variable domain is EPEVTQTPSHQVTQMGQEVILRCVPISNHLYFYWYRQILGQKVEFLVSFYNNEISEKSEIFDDQFSVERPDGSNFTLKIRSTKLEDSAMYFCASSVVGAGTEAFFGQGTRLTVV.

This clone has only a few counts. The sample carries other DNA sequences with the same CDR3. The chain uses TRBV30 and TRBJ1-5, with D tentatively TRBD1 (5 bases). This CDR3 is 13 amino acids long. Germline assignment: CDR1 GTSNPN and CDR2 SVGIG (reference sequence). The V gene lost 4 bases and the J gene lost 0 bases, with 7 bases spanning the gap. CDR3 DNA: TGTGCCTGGACGGACAATAGCAATCAGCCCCAGCATTTT. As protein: CAWTDNSNQPQHF.

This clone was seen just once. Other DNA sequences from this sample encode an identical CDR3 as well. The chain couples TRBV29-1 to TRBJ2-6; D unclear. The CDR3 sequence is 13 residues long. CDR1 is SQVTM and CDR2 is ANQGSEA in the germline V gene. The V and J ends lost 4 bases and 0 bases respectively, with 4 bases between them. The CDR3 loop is CSVADSGANVLTF. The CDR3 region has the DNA TGCAGCGTTGCCGACTCTGGGGCCAACGTCCTGACTTTC. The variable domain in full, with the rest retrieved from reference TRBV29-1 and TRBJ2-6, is SAVISQKPSRDICQRGTSLTIQCQVDSQVTMMFWYRQQPGQSLTLIATANQGSEATYESGFVIDKFPISRPNLTFSTLTVSNMSPEDSSIYLCSVADSGANVLTFGAGSRLTVL.